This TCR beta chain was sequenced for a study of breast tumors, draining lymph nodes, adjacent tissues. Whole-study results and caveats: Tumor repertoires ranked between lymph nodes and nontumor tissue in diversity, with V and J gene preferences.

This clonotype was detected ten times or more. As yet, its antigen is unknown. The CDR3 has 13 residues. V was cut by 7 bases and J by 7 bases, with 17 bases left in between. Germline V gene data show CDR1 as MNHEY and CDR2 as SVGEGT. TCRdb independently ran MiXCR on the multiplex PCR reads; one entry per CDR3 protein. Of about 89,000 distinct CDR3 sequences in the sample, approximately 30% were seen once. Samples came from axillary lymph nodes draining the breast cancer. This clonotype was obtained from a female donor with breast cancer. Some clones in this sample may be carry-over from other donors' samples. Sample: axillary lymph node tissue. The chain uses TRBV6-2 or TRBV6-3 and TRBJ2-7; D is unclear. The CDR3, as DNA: TGTGCCAGCACCTCGTCCCGGCCGTGGGAGCAGTACTTC. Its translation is CASTSSRPWEQYF.